These T cell receptor beta chains were read from a single sample in a study of chemoradiotherapy in HPV16-positive cancers. Clones were read by immunoSEQ multiplex PCR, and TCRdb kept only the in-frame ones, dropping some. The sample includes 12,000 or so clones, around 89% seen only once; the top ten take approximately 2.6%. This sample was gathered from a patient who underwent chemoradiotherapy. These receptors originate from a human donor with HPV-associated anogenital cancer. Both conserved end residues are part of each CDR3. The order of the fields is CDR3 DNA, CDR3 protein, V gene, D gene, J gene, clone size. The D gene is left open where the match is weak. Size values are once, few and many counts, or a class for expanded clones, and some rows have none.

cdr3_nt: TGTGCCATCAGTGAGAACGGATCTCAGAGGGCCTACACCTTC; cdr3_aa: CAISENGSQRAYTF; v_call: TRBV10-3; d_call: NA; j_call: TRBJ1-2; clone_size: NA
cdr3_nt: TGCAGCGCGGGACAGGTGGCTAACAATGAGCAGTTCTTC; cdr3_aa: CSAGQVANNEQFF; v_call: TRBV29-1; d_call: TRBD1; j_call: TRBJ2-1; clone_size: NA
cdr3_nt: TGTGCCAGCAGCCAACGGCGGGACCAAGAGACCCAGTACTTC; cdr3_aa: CASSQRRDQETQYF; v_call: TRBV14; d_call: NA; j_call: TRBJ2-5; clone_size: NA
cdr3_nt: TGTGCCAGCACCCAGGGGACGAGCCACAATGAGCAGTTCTTC; cdr3_aa: CASTQGTSHNEQFF; v_call: TRBV25-1; d_call: NA; j_call: TRBJ2-1; clone_size: NA
cdr3_nt: TGCGCCAGCAGCTTGGCCCCGGGCTCTGGAAACACCATATATTTT; cdr3_aa: CASSLAPGSGNTIYF; v_call: TRBV5-1; d_call: NA; j_call: TRBJ1-3; clone_size: NA
cdr3_nt: TGTGCCAGTAGTGCAGACAGCGGAATCAAGGAACAGTACTTC; cdr3_aa: CASSADSGIKEQYF; v_call: TRBV19; d_call: NA; j_call: TRBJ2-7; clone_size: large
cdr3_nt: TGTGCCAGCAGCTTAACTGCAGGAACCGGGGAGCTGTTTTTT; cdr3_aa: CASSLTAGTGELFF; v_call: TRBV7-2; d_call: NA; j_call: TRBJ2-2; clone_size: once
cdr3_nt: TGCGCCAGCAGCGGTTGGGGGGTCAACGAGCAGTACTTC; cdr3_aa: CASSGWGVNEQYF; v_call: TRBV5-1; d_call: NA; j_call: TRBJ2-7; clone_size: NA
cdr3_nt: TGTGCCAGCAGACAGAGGTATAGCAATCAGCCCCAGCATTTT; cdr3_aa: CASRQRYSNQPQHF; v_call: TRBV2; d_call: NA; j_call: TRBJ1-5; clone_size: NA
cdr3_nt: TGTGCCAGCAGCGAGGGACAGGGGTTGTACAATGAGCAGTTCTTC; cdr3_aa: CASSEGQGLYNEQFF; v_call: TRBV6-1; d_call: TRBD1; j_call: TRBJ2-1; clone_size: NA
cdr3_nt: TGTGCCAGCAGCTTATTTTGGACAGGGACGACATTCGAGCAGTACTTC; cdr3_aa: CASSLFWTGTTFEQYF; v_call: TRBV7-2; d_call: TRBD1; j_call: TRBJ2-7; clone_size: NA
cdr3_nt: TGTGCCAGCAGTTTATCAGGGGACAATCAGCCCCAGCATTTT; cdr3_aa: CASSLSGDNQPQHF; v_call: TRBV27; d_call: NA; j_call: TRBJ1-5; clone_size: NA
cdr3_nt: TGCGCCAGCAGTGAGTCGATTGTGTCTAGCGGGGGGAAAAACACCGGGGAGCTGTTTTTT; cdr3_aa: CASSESIVSSGGKNTGELFF; v_call: TRBV10-1; d_call: TRBD2; j_call: TRBJ2-2; clone_size: few
cdr3_nt: TGTGCCAGCAGTTACTCGATCATTACAGGGGGAGATACGCAGTATTTT; cdr3_aa: CASSYSIITGGDTQYF; v_call: TRBV6-5; d_call: TRBD1; j_call: TRBJ2-3; clone_size: NA
cdr3_nt: TGTGCTAGTGGTTTGGGAGTCACAGATACGCAGTATTTT; cdr3_aa: CASGLGVTDTQYF; v_call: TRBV12-5; d_call: NA; j_call: TRBJ2-3; clone_size: NA
cdr3_nt: TGTGCCACCCGAGCTCGGCAGGGGGATTTTGGCAATCAGCCCCAGCATTTT; cdr3_aa: CATRARQGDFGNQPQHF; v_call: TRBV15; d_call: TRBD1; j_call: TRBJ1-5; clone_size: NA
cdr3_nt: TGTGCCAGCATGGGACATGCGAACACTGAAGCTTTCTTT; cdr3_aa: CASMGHANTEAFF; v_call: TRBV25-1; d_call: NA; j_call: TRBJ1-1; clone_size: once
cdr3_nt: TGCACCAGCAGCACCCGAGGTACGAGACAGGGTGTGGGTGGCTACACCTTC; cdr3_aa: CTSSTRGTRQGVGGYTF; v_call: TRBV1; d_call: NA; j_call: TRBJ1-2; clone_size: NA
cdr3_nt: TGTGCCAGCAGTGCGGGAGTTGTGAACACTGAAGCTTTCTTT; cdr3_aa: CASSAGVVNTEAFF; v_call: TRBV25-1; d_call: NA; j_call: TRBJ1-1; clone_size: NA
cdr3_nt: TGTGCCACCAGCCTAGACACTCATACCGGGGAGCTGTTTTTT; cdr3_aa: CATSLDTHTGELFF; v_call: TRBV15; d_call: NA; j_call: TRBJ2-2; clone_size: NA
cdr3_nt: TGCGCCAGCAGAGATAGCGGGAGTCGGAACGGGGAGCTGTTTTTT; cdr3_aa: CASRDSGSRNGELFF; v_call: TRBV5-1; d_call: TRBD2; j_call: TRBJ2-2; clone_size: NA
cdr3_nt: TGTGCCAGCAGACTCACGAGGGCGAATGAGCAGTTCTTC; cdr3_aa: CASRLTRANEQFF; v_call: TRBV5-8; d_call: NA; j_call: TRBJ2-1; clone_size: NA
cdr3_nt: TGTGCCAGTTCAGGGCTTTTGCAGCCCCAGCATTTT; cdr3_aa: CASSGLLQPQHF; v_call: TRBV19; d_call: NA; j_call: TRBJ1-5; clone_size: NA
cdr3_nt: TGCGCCAGCAGGACGGACGGCCCCTATGGCTACACCTTC; cdr3_aa: CASRTDGPYGYTF; v_call: TRBV10-2; d_call: NA; j_call: TRBJ1-2; clone_size: NA
cdr3_nt: TGTGCCAGCAGTTACCGCCCGGGGGGAGAGCAGTTCTTC; cdr3_aa: CASSYRPGGEQFF; v_call: TRBV6-6; d_call: TRBD2; j_call: TRBJ2-1; clone_size: NA
cdr3_nt: TGTGCCACCAGCAGAGATACGCAGGCCAATCAGCCCCAGCATTTT; cdr3_aa: CATSRDTQANQPQHF; v_call: TRBV15; d_call: NA; j_call: TRBJ1-5; clone_size: few
cdr3_nt: TGTGCCAGCAGCGAGGACAGGGATCCTGGAAACACCATATATTTT; cdr3_aa: CASSEDRDPGNTIYF; v_call: TRBV5-6; d_call: TRBD1; j_call: TRBJ1-3; clone_size: NA
cdr3_nt: TGTGCCAGCAGCCTGGGGACACCCAATCAGCCCCAGCATTTT; cdr3_aa: CASSLGTPNQPQHF; v_call: TRBV5-6; d_call: NA; j_call: TRBJ1-5; clone_size: NA
cdr3_nt: TGCGCCAGCAGCCTCCGACTAGCGGGGTACGCTCAGCGAGAGACCCAGTACTTC; cdr3_aa: CASSLRLAGYAQRETQYF; v_call: TRBV5-1; d_call: TRBD2; j_call: TRBJ2-5; clone_size: NA
cdr3_nt: TGTGCCAGCTCACCCCCAGTGGAGACCCAGTACTTC; cdr3_aa: CASSPPVETQYF; v_call: TRBV18; d_call: NA; j_call: TRBJ2-5; clone_size: NA
cdr3_nt: TGCGCCAGCAGCCTAAAGGGGGGCAACTACGAGCAGTACTTC; cdr3_aa: CASSLKGGNYEQYF; v_call: TRBV4-1; d_call: NA; j_call: TRBJ2-7; clone_size: NA
cdr3_nt: TGTGCCAGCAGTGGCCAGACAGGGGGCCGGGGGAGGGACAATGAGCAGTTCTTC; cdr3_aa: CASSGQTGGRGRDNEQFF; v_call: TRBV25-1; d_call: TRBD1; j_call: TRBJ2-1; clone_size: NA
cdr3_nt: TGCGCCAGCAGCCCTCCAGGGGGGCACCGGGGCTACACCTTC; cdr3_aa: CASSPPGGHRGYTF; v_call: TRBV5-1; d_call: TRBD1; j_call: TRBJ1-2; clone_size: once